The present T cell receptor (beta chain) was sequenced within a study of T-cell reconstitution after alpha-beta-depleted transplantation in children. Preparation of the TCRbeta library involved a method that used unique molecular identifiers. TCRdb called the PCR reads again in MiXCR, with one record for every CDR3 protein. The data contain around 200,000 distinct CDR3 sequences, around 9.2% of them singletons. This clonotype was seen just once. V lost 4 bases and J 5 bases, leaving 9 bases between the germline ends. Germline V gene data show CDR1 as SGHKS and CDR2 as YYEKEE (reference sequence). The CDR3 runs to 12 residues.

This receptor was obtained from a male patient aged 2-9 years who had a stem cell transplant for acute myeloid leukemia, so the T cells may come from the graft donor. The specimen was PBMCs, mostly from graft donor cells, collected 360 days after TCRalphabeta/CD19-depleted stem cell transplant. The chain links TRBV5-5 to TRBJ2-5, with D uncertain. CDR3 sequence: CASSERRETQYF. The CDR3 coding sequence is TGTGCCAGCAGCGAACGACGGGAGACCCAGTACTTC. The complete variable domain, with remaining parts taken from reference TRBV5-5 and TRBJ2-5, reads DAGVTQSPTHLIKTRGQQVTLRCSPISGHKSVSWYQQVLGQGPQFIFQYYEKEERGRGNFPDRFSARQFPNYSSELNVNALLLGDSALYLCASSERRETQYFGPGTRLLVL.